What follows are 24 T cell receptor beta chains derived from one specimen sequenced in a study of T-cell reconstitution after alpha-beta-depleted transplantation in children. It was with unique molecular identifiers that the TCRbeta library was prepared. TCRdb ran MiXCR on the PCR reads and lists one entry per CDR3 protein. Among about 420,000 distinct CDR3 sequences listed, about 17% were seen once. The sample was PBMCs, mostly from graft donor cells, taken 360 days after TCRalphabeta/CD19-depleted stem cell transplant. These receptors were collected from a boy younger than two who had a stem cell transplant for Wiskott-Aldrich syndrome, so the T cells may come from the graft donor.

The chain employs TRBV14 and TRBJ2-5; D is uncertain. Germline-derived CDR1 and CDR2 are SGHDN and FVKESK. Trimming took off 2 bases at V and 1 base at J, with 8 bases between the two ends. The CDR3 is made up of 14 amino acids. The CDR3 here is CASSQLHSQETQYF. CDR3 nucleotide sequence: TGTGCCAGCAGCCAACTACATAGCCAAGAGACCCAGTACTTC.

This clonotype was detected only a few times. The V call is TRBV3-1, the J call TRBJ2-5, with TRBD2 matching over 7 bases. V shed 1 base and J 5 bases; nucleotides not matched to a gene: 7. This CDR3 contains 15 residues. In germline, CDR1 is LGHDT, CDR2 YNNKEL (reference sequence). CDR3 bases: TGTGCCAGCAGCCAAGTGCGCGGGGGAGGCGAGACCCAGTACTTC. Translating it yields CASSQVRGGGETQYF.

This clonotype was counted between two and nine times. DNA of the CDR3: TGTGCCAGCAGCTTGCTAACTGGAAACACCATATATTTT. Amino acids: CASSLLTGNTIYF. The V gene is TRBV7-2, the J gene TRBJ1-3; D not certain. There are 13 residues in the CDR3. V was pared by 3 bases and J by 2 bases, with 5 bases between. Germline CDR1 and CDR2: SGHTA and FQGNSA.

The chain couples TRBV5-1 to TRBJ2-3; the D is unclear. The CDR3 extends over 14 amino acids. V was clipped by 2 bases and J by 2 bases, with 9 bases between them. In germline, CDR1 is SGHRS, CDR2 YFSETQ. The CDR3 reads CASSFGLATDTQYF. CDR3 nucleotides: TGCGCCAGCAGCTTCGGGCTGGCCACAGATACGCAGTATTTT.

This clonotype occurred a few times. The rearrangement uses TRBV24-1 and TRBJ2-3, with D perhaps matching TRBD2 (6 bases). The CDR3 totals 12 residues. Germline V gene sequence: CDR1 KGHDR, CDR2 SFDVKD. V lost 12 bases, J lost 5 bases, and 14 bases lay in between. The CDR3 region is CAVAAGRDTQYF. CDR3 DNA sequence: TGTGCCGTGGCGGCGGGAAGAGATACGCAGTATTTT.

This clonotype has only a few counts. The V gene is TRBV10-3, the J gene TRBJ2-1, with D tentatively TRBD1 (8 bases). The CDR3 extends over 15 amino acids. V was shortened by 6 bases and J by 5 bases, with 17 bases between the two germline ends. Germline values: CDR1 ENHRY, CDR2 SYGVKD. The CDR3 DNA follows: TGTGCCATCAGCCGACAGGGGAGGGTGAACAATGAGCAGTTCTTC. It translates to CAISRQGRVNNEQFF.

This clonotype was counted a few times. The chain links TRBV5-1 to TRBJ2-5, with 9 bases lining up with TRBD2. V was pared by 4 bases and J by 1 base, with 8 bases of the junction left unmatched. This CDR3 is 16 amino acids long. Germline loops: CDR1 SGHRS, CDR2 YFSETQ. DNA for the CDR3: TGCGCCAGCAGCGCTACCCTAGCGGGGTTCCAAGAGACCCAGTACTTC. Translating gives CASSATLAGFQETQYF.

This clonotype was counted ten times or more. The V call is TRBV20-1, the J call TRBJ2-5; D is ambiguous. CDR1 DFQATT and CDR2 SNEGSKA come from the germline V gene (reference sequence). Trimming pared 0 bases from V and 5 bases from J, leaving 13 bases between. The CDR3 is made up of 14 amino acids. CDR3 bases: TGCAGTGCTAGAGATCCGATAGTAGAGGAGACCCAGTACTTC. Its translation: CSARDPIVEETQYF.

The chain employs TRBV12-3 or TRBV12-4 and TRBJ2-1, with a possible D match to TRBD2 (6 bases). V was pared by 4 bases and J by 5 bases, with 12 bases between. This CDR3 has 14 amino acids. For the CDR3, the DNA is TGTGCCAGCAGTTCCGGGACTTCAAACAATGAGCAGTTCTTC. Translation: CASSSGTSNNEQFF.

This clonotype was seen at least ten times. Mismatch with germline at one junction end may stem from a read error. The chain combines TRBV5-1 with TRBJ2-6; D possibly matches TRBD1 or TRBD2 (5 bases each). The V gene's germline CDR1 is SGHRS and CDR2 YFSETQ. CDR3 length: 15 amino acids. The CDR3 reads CASSLAGSGANVLTF. CDR3 bases: TGTGCCAGCAGTTTAGCAGGGAGTGGGGCCAACGTCCTGACTTTC.

The chain combines TRBV21-1 with TRBJ2-5. TRBV21-1 counts as a pseudogene. This CDR3 has 16 amino acids. This CDR3 is CASSKGSRSYQETQYF. As DNA, the CDR3 is TGTGCCAGCAGCAAAGGCTCTAGGTCGTACCAAGAGACCCAGTACTTC.

This clonotype has only a few counts. The chain employs TRBV5-1 and TRBJ2-1; a weak D match, TRBD2 (6 bases). CDR1 is SGHRS and CDR2 is YFSETQ in the germline V gene. V was pared by 0 bases and J by 8 bases, with 12 bases between. The CDR3 runs 14 residues. CDR3 loop: CASSLVVASDEQFF. The CDR3 region has the DNA TGCGCCAGCAGCTTGGTGGTGGCTAGCGATGAGCAGTTCTTC.

The V and J genes are TRBV5-5 and TRBJ2-5; D may be TRBD2 (5 bases). The CDR3 has 14 residues. The V gene lost 0 bases and the J gene lost 5 bases, with 11 bases spanning the gap. Germline values: CDR1 SGHKS, CDR2 YYEKEE (reference sequence). CDR3 residues: CASSLVARGETQYF. The CDR3 region has the DNA TGTGCCAGCAGCTTGGTGGCCCGCGGGGAGACCCAGTACTTC. Using reference TRBV5-5 and TRBJ2-5 for the parts outside the CDR3, the full variable domain is DAGVTQSPTHLIKTRGQQVTLRCSPISGHKSVSWYQQVLGQGPQFIFQYYEKEERGRGNFPDRFSARQFPNYSSELNVNALLLGDSALYLCASSLVARGETQYFGPGTRLLVL.

The chain employs TRBV6-6 and TRBJ1-2, with 9 bases fitting TRBD1. This CDR3 region has 13 residues. The V gene's germline CDR1 is MNHNY and CDR2 SVGAGI (reference sequence). Trimming took 8 bases from V and 1 from J; bases not matched to a gene: 2. The DNA of the CDR3 is TGTGCCAGCCGGGACAGGGTTAACTATGGCTACACCTTC. As protein: CASRDRVNYGYTF.

V gene TRBV5-1 combines with J gene TRBJ2-1, with D tentatively TRBD2 (6 bases). V dropped 8 bases and J dropped 8 bases, with 11 bases sitting between them. The CDR3 loop spans 11 amino acids. Germline CDR1 reads SGHRS; CDR2 reads YFSETQ. The CDR3 protein is CASRRVHEQFF. The DNA of the CDR3 is TGCGCCAGTCGGAGGGTGCATGAGCAGTTCTTC.

The V and J genes are TRBV6-2 or TRBV6-3 and TRBJ1-5; 9 nucleotides line up with TRBD1. Per germline, CDR1 MNHEY and CDR2 SVGEGT. V gave up 6 bases and J gave up 6 bases; unmatched junction bases: 9. The CDR3 is made up of 15 amino acids. CDR3 coding DNA: TGTGCCAGCAGCGTTTTGGGACAGGGCGGTCAGCCCCAGCATTTT. It translates to CASSVLGQGGQPQHF.

Concerning this clonotype: The germline gene is not matched at one end of the junction; a read error may be the cause. This chain uses TRBV20-1 with TRBJ2-3; 10 nucleotides match TRBD2. The CDR3 spans 17 residues. Germline V CDR1 and CDR2: DFQATT, SNEGSKA (reference sequence). CDR3: CCARKTTSGYITDTQYF. CDR3 in DNA: TGCTGTGCTCGAAAAACGACTAGCGGGTATATCACAGATACGCAGTATTTT.

This clonotype was seen more than once but under ten times. V gene TRBV7-9 combines with J gene TRBJ2-4; 7 nucleotides line up with TRBD2. The CDR3 is 15 residues long. The trim removed 1 base at V and 4 bases at J, leaving 4 bases unmatched. CDR1 SEHNR and CDR2 FQNEAQ come from the germline V gene (reference sequence). CDR3 DNA sequence: TGTGCCAGCAGCTTAGGGGGAGGGGAGAAAAACATTCAGTACTTC. It codes for CASSLGGGEKNIQYF.

The J gene is TRBJ2-3, the V gene TRBV24-1; D is ambiguous. The V gene lost 8 bases and the J gene lost 7 bases, with 6 bases spanning the gap. Germline CDR1 is KGHDR and CDR2 is SFDVKD. This CDR3 region has 10 residues. This chain's CDR3 is CATKQNTQYF. DNA for the CDR3: TGTGCCACCAAGCAAAATACGCAGTATTTT.

V is TRBV24-1 and J is TRBJ2-5; D might be TRBD2 (7 bases). Between the trimmed V and J ends, which lost 7 bases and 2 bases, there was a span of 16 bases. Germline CDR1 reads KGHDR; CDR2 reads SFDVKD. CDR3 length: 15 amino acids. The CDR3 DNA reads as TGTGCCACCAGCGCGGGGGCAGGGGTGCAAGAGACCCAGTACTTC. Translated: CATSAGAGVQETQYF.

This clonotype was observed a few times. This sequence joins TRBV13 and TRBJ2-1, with D perhaps matching TRBD2 (6 bases). The V end was cut by 3 bases, the J end by 7 bases, with 10 bases between. From germline, CDR1 is PRHDT and CDR2 FYEKMQ (reference sequence). This CDR3 has 13 residues. CDR3 DNA: TGTGCCAGCAGCTTCGGGAGAAGGAATGAGCAGTTCTTC. Translation gives CASSFGRRNEQFF.

V is TRBV4-1 and J is TRBJ2-1; possible D gene TRBD2, 6 bases. Germline CDR1 and CDR2: MGHRA and YSYEKL. This CDR3 has 15 residues. V was pared by 5 bases and J by 0 bases, with 11 bases between. The CDR3 DNA is TGCGCCAGCAGCTTATGGCGGGACTCCTACAATGAGCAGTTCTTC. Translated, it gives CASSLWRDSYNEQFF.

This chain joins TRBV30 and TRBJ1-5; the match to TRBD1 covers 10 bases. This CDR3 contains 14 residues. The germline V gene encodes CDR1 GTSNPN and CDR2 SVGIG (reference sequence). V lost 7 bases and J lost 1; bases outside the gene matches: 4. CDR3 protein: CAFRQGASNQPQHF. CDR3 sequence (DNA): TGTGCCTTTCGACAGGGGGCAAGCAATCAGCCCCAGCATTTT. The whole variable domain, filled in from reference TRBV30 and TRBJ1-5, reads SQTIHQWPATLVQPVGSPLSLECTVEGTSNPNLYWYRQAAGRGLQLLFYSVGIGQISSEVPQNLSASRPQDRQFILSSKKLLLSDSGFYLCAFRQGASNQPQHFGDGTRLSIL.

The chain recombines TRBV9 with TRBJ2-1; D is perhaps TRBD2 (6 bases). CDR3 size: 15 residues. Germline values: CDR1 SGDLS, CDR2 YYNGEE. V was trimmed by 4 bases and J by 6 bases, leaving 17 bases between them. The CDR3 loop reads CASSWAGTHSNEQFF. The CDR3 region has the DNA TGTGCCAGCAGCTGGGCCGGGACTCATTCCAATGAGCAGTTCTTC.